This is a list of T cell receptor beta chains from one sample in a study of human T cells and chemical hapten exposure. TCRdb analysed the RACE reads with MiXCR anew, one entry per CDR3 protein. The sample holds about 300,000 distinct CDR3 sequences; 5.5% are singletons and the top ten take about 7.7%. Source: whole blood, taken in connection with sensitization to the hapten diphenylcyclopropenone (DPC). Every receptor here comes from a woman aged 18-35 years with alopecia areata. Some clones in this sample may be carry-over from other donors' samples. Both conserved end residues are part of each CDR3. D genes are given only for firm matches. The size field is filled for only some rows; it gives once, few, many or a size class.

J	V	size	D	CDR3	DNA
TRBJ1-2	TRBV2	.	.	CASSEQGTNGYTF	TGTGCCAGCAGTGAACAGGGAACGAATGGCTACACCTTC
TRBJ2-3	TRBV28	many	.	CASSRGVTDTQYF	TGTGCCAGCAGCCGGGGTGTAACAGATACGCAGTATTTT
TRBJ2-5	TRBV19	.	TRBD2	CASSPKLAGEQETQYF	TGTGCCAGTAGTCCCAAACTAGCGGGGGAACAAGAGACCCAGTACTTC
TRBJ1-1	TRBV11-1	few	.	CASSSAWAWGARNTEAFF	TGTGCCAGCAGCTCCGCCTGGGCCTGGGGGGCCCGGAACACTGAAGCTTTCTTT
TRBJ1-5	TRBV7-9	.	.	CASSLERDSNQPQHF	TGTGCCAGCAGCTTAGAGAGGGATAGCAATCAGCCCCAGCATTTT
TRBJ2-5	TRBV20-1	many	.	CSAQHEETQYF	TGCAGTGCTCAGCATGAAGAGACCCAGTACTTC
TRBJ2-2	TRBV3-1	many	.	CASSKVGGTGDTGELFF	TGTGCCAGCAGCAAGGTCGGAGGGACGGGAGACACCGGGGAGCTGTTTTTT
TRBJ1-5	TRBV9	many	.	CASSSQGEVQPQHF	TGTGCCAGCAGTTCGCAGGGAGAAGTCCAGCCCCAGCATTTT
TRBJ1-2	TRBV4-1	few	.	CASSQVPGALGYTF	TGCGCCAGCAGCCAAGTTCCGGGGGCGCTTGGCTACACCTTC
TRBJ1-1	TRBV18	few	.	CASSPTGPNTEAFF	TGTGCCAGCTCACCAACAGGGCCCAACACTGAAGCTTTCTTT